This TCR beta chain was found in a study of T cell repertoires in cytomegalovirus infection. The wider study: An indication of both CMV infection and matching HLA type came from public TCR beta signatures. Broader study findings: There were carriers of CMV plus the relevant HLA, and cumulative public TCR beta family frequency identified them. There were HLA-C-restricted CMV-specific TCR beta clonotypes dominating the ex vivo response.

Via MiXCR, TCRdb re-called the reads, giving one row per CDR3 protein. The sample includes some 220,000 distinct CDR3 sequences, under 8.5% seen only once; the top ten take 6.5%. The CDR3 contains 14 residues. The V gene lost 1 base and the J gene lost 1 base, with 5 bases spanning the gap. Germline lookup yields CDR1 LGHDT and CDR2 YNNKEL (reference sequence). This clonotype occurred many times. What it recognizes is unknown. The J gene is TRBJ2-4, the V gene TRBV3-1; D call uncertain. Sequencing was done on a sample of PBMCs. The sequence was collected from a human donor in good health (CMV status not recorded). Some clones in this sample may be carry-over from other donors' samples. The CDR3 DNA reads as TGTGCCAGCAGCCAAGGATTCGCCAAAAACATTCAGTACTTC. It encodes CASSQGFAKNIQYF.